This T cell receptor (beta chain) originates from a study of T cell repertoires in cytomegalovirus infection (dated by TCRdb to about 2019). With regard to the full study: The HLA type of each donor mattered for the analysis, because public TCR beta signatures pointed to carriage of CMV infection along with the matching HLA type. Here is what the overall study found, with its caveats: The ex vivo response was dominated by HLA-C-restricted CMV-specific TCR beta clonotypes, and the single most frequent clonotype in two of eight donors was supplied by these HLA-C-restricted clonotypes. In both this cohort and an independent cohort of some 370 donors, the cumulative frequency of public TCR beta family members distinguished carriers of CMV infection plus the relevant HLA type.

Comments on this clonotype: What antigen it recognizes has not been identified. Base qualities are missing; no much larger clone stands one base away.

Sequencing used an Illumina HiSeq 1500. Using fastp trimming at Q25 and MiXCR clonotype assembly, TCRdb reanalyzed the public sequencing data and kept in-frame beta chains. Each record represents a unique CDR3 protein, reported with the most common genes and DNA among its rows. This sample holds fewer than 300,000 distinct CDR3 sequences; about 26% were observed only once. The leading ten clones occupy approximately 14% of the sample. For this chain, trimming is 0 bases at the V end and 7 bases at the J end, and the number of junction bases without a gene match is 10. As encoded in the germline V gene, CDR1 is LGHNA while CDR2 is YNFKEQ. The CDR3 starts with the cysteine, ends with the phenylalanine, and has 17 residues. The CDR3 DNA has 51 bases and is translated from base 1.

This clonotype was sampled from a human donor in good health (CMV status not recorded). Some clones in this sample may be carry-over from other donors' samples. The chain employs TRBV4-2 and TRBJ2-2; 8 central bases correspond to TRBD2. The material sequenced was PBMCs. The CDR3: CASSQDLATSEDGELFF. In nucleotides, the sequence is TGTGCCAGCAGCCAAGATTTGGCGACTAGCGAGGACGGGGAGCTGTTTTTT.